Each of the 10 T cell receptor beta chains below was sequenced from the same sample in a study of T cell responses to AZD1222 COVID-19 vaccine. Measured with immunoSEQ multiplex PCR; TCRdb has only the in-frame clones, and not every one. Here the sample spans tens of thousands of clones, 90% to 95% being singletons. The specimen comprised peripheral blood, sampled 28 days after the second dose of the MenACWY control vaccine. Every receptor here comes from an adult who received the MenACWY meningococcal vaccine as a control.

The CDR3 sequence is CASTIAGSYNEQFF. The CDR3 nucleotides read TGTGCCAGCACCATAGCGGGGTCCTACAATGAGCAGTTCTTC. The chain combines TRBV11-2 with TRBJ2-1; TRBD2 aligns across 8 bases. Per germline, CDR1 SGHAT and CDR2 FQNNGV. The CDR3 contains 14 residues. Trimming cost V 7 bases and J 1 base; bases outside gene matches: 3. Full variable domain (missing parts from reference TRBV11-2 and TRBJ2-1): EAGVAQSPRYKIIEKRQSVAFWCNPISGHATLYWYQQILGQGPKLLIQFQNNGVVDDSQLPKDRFSAERLKGVDSTLKIQPAKLEDSAVYLCASTIAGSYNEQFFGPGTRLTVL.

This clone was detected a few times. The rearrangement uses TRBV25-1 and TRBJ1-2; 7 bases fit TRBD1. After removal of 4 bases from V and 11 bases from J, the junction contained 13 bases not matched to a gene. CDR3 length: 14 residues. Germline loops: CDR1 MGHDK, CDR2 SYGVNS. This CDR3 reads CASSGLRDSERYTF. CDR3 nucleotides: TGTGCCAGCAGTGGACTCCGGGACAGCGAAAGATACACCTTC.

This chain connects TRBV24-1 to TRBJ2-2; 9 bases are a match to TRBD1. CDR3 length: 13 residues. The germline CDR1 and CDR2 sequences are KGHDR and SFDVKD. J was trimmed by 8 bases and V by 10 bases; bases with no gene match: 7. The CDR3 sequence is CATAGTGKGELFF. For the CDR3, the DNA is TGTGCCACGGCCGGGACAGGGAAAGGGGAGCTGTTTTTT.

The chain recombines TRBV6-5 with TRBJ1-6; no firm D call. The CDR3 totals 14 residues. Trimming took 0 bases from V and 9 from J, leaving 9 bases between them. Looked up from germline, CDR1 is MNHEY and CDR2 is SVGAGI. The CDR3 DNA sequence: TGTGCCAGCAGTTACTCTTCCCCCGGTTCACCCCTCCACTTT. This encodes CASSYSSPGSPLHF.

This chain uses TRBV9 with TRBJ2-7; perhaps TRBD2 as D (6 bases). There are 13 residues in the CDR3. From germline, CDR1 is SGDLS and CDR2 YYNGEE. V was cut by 0 bases and J by 5 bases, with 9 bases left in between. The DNA for the CDR3 is TGTGCCAGCAGCGTAGCTGGAGGGGACGAGCAGTACTTC. It translates to CASSVAGGDEQYF.

This rearrangement joins TRBV5-1 to TRBJ1-2; D gene ambiguous. This CDR3 contains 13 residues. Germline V gene sequence: CDR1 SGHRS, CDR2 YFSETQ. The V end was cut by 2 bases, the J end by 7 bases, with 12 bases between. The CDR3, as DNA: TGCGCCAGCAGCTTCCTGGAGGGTAGTGGCTACACCTTC. It codes for CASSFLEGSGYTF.

The rearrangement joins TRBV7-2 to TRBJ2-5; unclear D gene. CDR3 length equals 11 residues. Germline loops: CDR1 SGHTA, CDR2 FQGNSA. V lost 1 base and J lost 7, with 4 bases in between. CDR3: CASSLGATQYF. In DNA form, the CDR3 reads TGTGCCAGCAGCTTAGGGGCGACCCAGTACTTC.

The chain combines TRBV28 with TRBJ2-5; perhaps D is TRBD1 or TRBD2 (5 bases each). Trimming stripped 3 bases from V and 7 bases from J, with 12 bases between. The CDR3 totals 13 residues. The germline V gene has CDR1 MDHEN and CDR2 SYDVKM. CDR3 region: CASSLGDRGTQYF. CDR3 sequence (DNA): TGTGCCAGCAGTTTGGGAGATAGGGGGACCCAGTACTTC.

CDR3 region: CASSQGVAEAFF. DNA of the CDR3: TGTGCCAGCAGCCAGGGGGTCGCTGAAGCTTTCTTT. The chain links TRBV3-1 (or the pseudogene TRBV3-2) to TRBJ1-1; tentative D call: TRBD1 (5 bases). Germline V CDR1 and CDR2: LGHDT, YNNKEL (reference sequence). This CDR3 has 12 amino acids. V shed 3 bases and J shed 6 bases, with 8 bases lying between them.

The J gene is TRBJ1-1, the V gene TRBV7-8; 9 nucleotides match TRBD1. Germline loops: CDR1 SGHVS, CDR2 FQNEAQ. Trimming at V came to 8 bases and at J to 5 bases, leaving 15 bases not matched to a gene. The CDR3 loop spans 16 amino acids. The CDR3 coding sequence is TGTGCCAGCGGACCCCCGCGTCGACAGGGGGGTACTGAAGCTTTCTTT. It is translated as CASGPPRRQGGTEAFF.